Listed here are 22 T cell receptor beta chains from one sample, sequenced in a study of patients and donors after allogeneic stem cell transplantation. Each CDR3 protein gets one entry after TCRdb re-called the RT-PCR reads with MiXCR. The sample yields about 200,000 distinct CDR3 sequences, 35% to 45% seen once. Sequences were obtained from blood, either unsorted or a sorted T cell fraction (not recorded which). Every receptor here comes from a human donor who was either an allogeneic HSCT recipient or a stem cell or donor lymphocyte infusion donor (not recorded which). It is not recorded whose cells these are; they may come from a transplant donor.

The CDR3 sequence is CASSQGDREANEQYF. The CDR3, as DNA: TGCGCCAGCAGCCAAGGTGACAGGGAGGCTAACGAGCAGTACTTC. The chain has TRBV4-1 and TRBJ2-7; D possibly corresponds to TRBD1 (7 bases). The CDR3 length is 15 residues. Germline assignment: CDR1 MGHRA and CDR2 YSYEKL. With 1 base removed from V and 5 bases from J, the gap between germline ends came to 15 bases.

This chain uses TRBV15 with TRBJ1-1, with a weak D call TRBD1 (6 bases). With 6 bases removed from V and 2 bases from J, the gap between germline ends came to 13 bases. This CDR3 spans 14 amino acids. CDR1 LNHNV and CDR2 YYDKDF come from the germline V gene (reference sequence). The CDR3 reads CATSWATGNTEAFF. In nucleotides, the CDR3 is TGTGCCACCAGTTGGGCGACAGGAAACACTGAAGCTTTCTTT.

This chain joins TRBV3-1 and TRBJ1-1, with unresolved D. The CDR3 sequence is 13 residues long. V lost 0 bases, J lost 11 bases, and 13 bases lay in between. Germline V gives CDR1 LGHDT, CDR2 YNNKEL (reference sequence). The CDR3 coding sequence is TGTGCCAGCAGCCAAGATTCGGGATCGAGGGCTTTCTTT. This sequence encodes CASSQDSGSRAFF.

Only a few counts were recorded for this clonotype. V and J are TRBV18 and TRBJ2-6; tentatively, D is TRBD1 (6 bases). The ends were cut back, 2 bases at V and 0 bases at J, with 14 bases in the middle. Looked up from germline, CDR1 is KGHSH and CDR2 is LQKENI. This CDR3 has 18 residues. As DNA, the CDR3 is TGTGCCAGCTCACCAACGGACAGCTATTACTCTGGGGCCAACGTCCTGACTTTC. Encoded protein: CASSPTDSYYSGANVLTF.

This clonotype occurred a few times. CDR3 loop: CASSPDWLGTGNTIYF. CDR3 in DNA: TGCGCCAGCAGCCCCGATTGGCTGGGGACTGGAAACACCATATATTTT. The genes are TRBV5-1 and TRBJ1-3; D call uncertain. The V end was cut by 4 bases, the J end by 2 bases, with 16 bases between. Germline assignment: CDR1 SGHRS and CDR2 YFSETQ. The CDR3 spans 16 residues.

This clonotype was seen more than once but under ten times. The chain joins TRBV6-2 or TRBV6-3 to TRBJ1-5, with D maybe TRBD1 (6 bases). Deletions cut 6 bases from V and 4 bases from J, with 22 bases between. The CDR3 runs 17 residues. Germline-derived CDR1 and CDR2 are MNHEY and SVGEGT. CDR3: CASSTGAGGAGNQPQHF. DNA of the CDR3: TGTGCCAGCAGCACTGGCGCGGGGGGCGCGGGGAATCAGCCCCAGCATTTT.

The chain is built from TRBV9 and TRBJ1-1, with D possibly matching TRBD1 (5 bases). V dropped 3 bases and J dropped 5 bases, with 23 bases sitting between them. The CDR3 runs to 17 residues. Germline assignment: CDR1 SGDLS and CDR2 YYNGEE. In DNA, the CDR3 is TGTGCCAGCAGCGACCCGGGACCCGTGGGGATGGTGACTGAAGCTTTCTTT. It yields the protein CASSDPGPVGMVTEAFF.

Ten or more counts support this clonotype. V gene TRBV6-6 combines with J gene TRBJ1-6, with unresolved D. Germline lookup yields CDR1 MNHNY and CDR2 SVGAGI (reference sequence). The CDR3 runs to 14 residues. V dropped 6 bases and J dropped 14 bases, with 20 bases sitting between them. CDR3 amino acids: CASSLWAGFGALHF. CDR3 coding DNA: TGTGCCAGCAGCCTATGGGCTGGGTTTGGGGCCCTCCACTTT.

DNA for the CDR3: TGCAGTGCTTGGAACTTAGTCGCTGAAGCTTTCTTT. As protein: CSAWNLVAEAFF. The V gene is TRBV20-1, the J gene TRBJ1-1; D is unresolved. The germline V gene encodes CDR1 DFQATT and CDR2 SNEGSKA (reference sequence). V was pared by 5 bases and J by 6 bases, with 13 bases between. The CDR3 is made up of 12 amino acids.

This clonotype has just one count. The chain couples TRBV11-2 to TRBJ2-6; D assignment may be TRBD1 or TRBD2 (5 bases each). This CDR3 is 15 amino acids long. Trimming took off 5 bases at V and 0 bases at J, with 8 bases between the two ends. CDR1 SGHAT and CDR2 FQNNGV come from the germline V gene. The CDR3 region has the DNA TGTGCCAGCAGCGGGGGAGTCTCTGGGGCCAACGTCCTGACTTTC. Its protein is CASSGGVSGANVLTF.

This clonotype was seen more than once but under ten times. The rearrangement joins TRBV12-3 or TRBV12-4 to TRBJ2-3; possible D gene TRBD1, 6 bases. The CDR3 consists of 15 residues. Deletions cut 3 bases from V and 4 bases from J, with 14 bases between. The CDR3, as DNA: TGTGCCAGCAGTTTCCCCCAGGGGCGGGCAGATACGCAGTATTTT. Translating gives CASSFPQGRADTQYF.

The rearrangement links TRBV5-1 to TRBJ1-4; 10 positions agree with TRBD1. Per germline, CDR1 SGHRS and CDR2 YFSETQ. This CDR3 spans 18 amino acids. Unmatched junction bases numbered 10, after V lost 3 bases and J lost 2 bases. The CDR3 protein is CASSSAGTGVTTNEKLFF. The DNA for the CDR3 is TGCGCCAGCAGCTCGGCCGGGACAGGGGTGACGACTAATGAAAAACTGTTTTTT.

V usage is TRBV7-9 and J usage is TRBJ1-2; TRBD1 might be the D (5 bases). The CDR3 sequence is 14 residues long. Between the trimmed V and J ends, which lost 2 bases and 6 bases, there was a span of 13 bases. Germline CDR1 reads SEHNR; CDR2 reads FQNEAQ (reference sequence). CDR3 amino acids: CASSLQGPSDGYTF. CDR3 DNA sequence: TGTGCCAGCAGCTTACAGGGACCTAGTGATGGCTACACCTTC.

This chain joins TRBV7-9 and TRBJ1-2; 7 bases align to TRBD1. With V trimmed by 5 bases and J by 8 bases, 11 bases remained unmatched. The germline gives CDR1 SEHNR, CDR2 FQNEAQ (reference sequence). This CDR3 is 14 amino acids long. CDR3 DNA: TGTGCCAGCAGCCCATCCGACAGGGTCAGAGGCTACACCTTC. Its protein product is CASSPSDRVRGYTF.

The chain recombines TRBV2 with TRBJ1-6; TRBD1 might be the D (5 bases). The V end lost 5 bases, the J end lost 9 bases, and 17 bases lay between the germline ends. This CDR3 region has 15 residues. Germline V gives CDR1 SNHLY, CDR2 FYNNEI. The CDR3 sequence is CASSLPGPRSSPLHF. DNA of the CDR3: TGTGCCAGCAGTCTCCCGGGACCGAGGTCTTCACCCCTCCACTTT.

The chain couples TRBV3-1 to TRBJ2-1; 9 bases are shared with TRBD2. The CDR3 has 15 amino acids. CDR1 and CDR2 from the germline V gene are LGHDT and YNNKEL (reference sequence). V lost 4 bases to trimming and J lost 3 bases; unmatched junction nucleotides: 4. The CDR3 is CASSPSGANYNEQFF. The CDR3 DNA is TGTGCCAGCAGCCCTAGCGGGGCGAACTACAATGAGCAGTTCTTC.

This clonotype was counted a few times. The J gene is TRBJ1-1, the V gene TRBV10-3; no clear D gene. V lost 3 bases and J 0 bases, leaving 17 bases between the germline ends. The CDR3 covers 17 residues. Germline CDR1 ENHRY, CDR2 SYGVKD. The CDR3 sequence is CAISEPHKIGMNTEAFF. The DNA of the CDR3 is TGTGCCATCAGTGAACCCCACAAAATTGGGATGAACACTGAAGCTTTCTTT.

The chain is built from TRBV3-1 and TRBJ1-6, with D possibly matching TRBD1 (6 bases). Germline lookup yields CDR1 LGHDT and CDR2 YNNKEL (reference sequence). V dropped 2 bases and J dropped 7 bases, with 12 bases sitting between them. The CDR3 is made up of 15 amino acids. In nucleotides, the CDR3 is TGTGCCAGCAGCCAAAGGAGGGGGAGGAATTCACCCCTCCACTTT. It codes for CASSQRRGRNSPLHF. Based on the CDR3 plus reference TRBV3-1 and TRBJ1-6, the full variable domain is DTAVSQTPKYLVTQMGNDKSIKCEQNLGHDTMYWYKQDSKKFLKIMFSYNNKELIINETVPNRFSPKSPDKAHLNLHINSLELGDSAVYFCASSQRRGRNSPLHFGNGTRLTVT.

This clonotype occurred a few times. The chain combines TRBV12-3 or TRBV12-4 with TRBJ2-3; D possibly matches TRBD1 or TRBD2 (6 bases each). Trimming took 2 bases from V and 1 from J, leaving 7 bases between them. This CDR3 is 14 amino acids long. CDR3 loop: CASSLRGGTDTQYF. The CDR3, as DNA: TGTGCCAGCAGTTTAAGGGGGGGCACAGATACGCAGTATTTT.

J is TRBJ2-5 and V is TRBV5-1; the D gene could be TRBD1 or TRBD2 (6 bases each). Deletions cut 0 bases from V and 1 base from J, with 10 bases between. The CDR3 consists of 15 residues. Looked up from germline, CDR1 is SGHRS and CDR2 is YFSETQ. CDR3 sequence (DNA): TGCGCCAGCAGCTTGGACGGGGGCCTCCAAGAGACCCAGTACTTC. Its protein product is CASSLDGGLQETQYF.

V is TRBV10-3 and J is TRBJ2-5; no clear D gene. V lost 2 bases and J lost 2, with 3 bases in between. The CDR3 is 12 amino acids. The germline gives CDR1 ENHRY, CDR2 SYGVKD. The CDR3 sequence is CAISEQQETQYF. CDR3 DNA: TGTGCCATCAGTGAGCAGCAAGAGACCCAGTACTTC.

The chain joins TRBV12-3 or TRBV12-4 to TRBJ2-7; 10 nucleotides match TRBD2. Unmatched junction bases numbered 14, after V lost 6 bases and J lost 6 bases. There are 16 residues in the CDR3. The CDR3: CASSRVRAGGHGEQYF. The CDR3 nucleotides read TGTGCCAGCAGCCGAGTAAGAGCGGGGGGGCATGGCGAGCAGTACTTC.